The clone carrying this T cell receptor beta chain occurred a few times. This sample stems from a study of CD8 T cells in Susac syndrome. Random hexamers were used to reverse transcribe the RNA input (about 0.45 to 1 ug). TCRdb independently ran MiXCR on the immunoSEQ multiplex PCR reads; one entry per CDR3 protein. The table has approximately 300,000 distinct CDR3 sequences, about nine tenths seen once; the top ten hold more than 0.15%. The CDR3 spans 13 residues. The germline CDR1 and CDR2 sequences are MNHEY and SVGEGT. Trimming left V 3 bases short and J 0 bases short, with 6 bases between. Sequenced sample: CD8+ T cells from PBMCs. This sequence originates from a human donor with multiple sclerosis. This chain uses TRBV6-2 or TRBV6-3 with TRBJ2-7, with D hard to call. The CDR3 DNA is TGTGCCAGCAGTTATGCGTCCTCCTACGAGCAGTACTTC. Its translation is CASSYASSYEQYF.